This T cell receptor beta chain emerged from a study of Ad26.COV2.S vaccination and SARS-CoV-2 variants. As for the study in general: Donor was one of the participants in the Ad26.COV2.S arm of the COV1001 trial.

This clone was found a few times. The target antigen is unknown. Here immunoSEQ multiplex PCR was the method, and the copy in TCRdb shows in-frame clones only, minus some. The data hold approximately 460,000 clones, with about nine tenths observed a single time. Study observations and caveats: Total T cell responses were possibly underestimated by TCR breadth and depth analyses.

CDR1 LNHDA and CDR2 SQIVND come from the germline V gene (reference sequence). V was clipped by 5 bases and J by 4 bases; unmatched bases: 5. The CDR3 spans 15 residues. The treatment here: about 20 received Ad26.COV2.S at low or high dose, single or two shots; 5 received placebo; per-sample allocation not given. The samples were gathered on day 63 after the first injection of vaccine or placebo. The starting material was peripheral blood, obtained in a trial of Ad26.COV2.S vaccine versus placebo. V is TRBV19 and J is TRBJ2-5; 12 nucleotides agree with TRBD2. The receptor was isolated from a person aged 18-60 years who received the Ad26.COV2.S COVID-19 vaccine or a placebo. The CDR3 sequence is CASSAWTSGVETQYF. Here the CDR3 DNA reads TGTGCCAGTAGTGCCTGGACTAGCGGGGTAGAGACCCAGTACTTC.